The 31 T cell receptor beta chains below were found in one sample sequenced in a study of beta chain features in type 1 diabetes. Of the isolated RNA, all was reverse transcribed, and so the sequenced material was expressed TCRB transcripts. The method was immunoSEQ multiplex PCR; TCRdb's version includes in-frame clones alone and lacks a portion of them. This repertoire shows just over 450,000 clones, 30% found once; its top ten account for around 0.065%. Material for sequencing was naive CD4+ T cells from blood. The receptor set was obtained from a young man in good health.

V gene TRBV29-1 combines with J gene TRBJ2-3; no firm D call. V shed 5 bases and J shed 6 bases, with 12 bases lying between them. There are 12 residues in the CDR3. Germline loops: CDR1 SQVTM, CDR2 ANQGSEA. In DNA form, the CDR3 reads TGCAGCGTTTTGGTCCAGTCGGATACGCAGTATTTT. As protein: CSVLVQSDTQYF.

This chain uses TRBV29-1 with TRBJ1-1; D gene ambiguous. The germline V and J ends were trimmed by 1 base and 5 bases, with 8 bases remaining between them. The CDR3 runs to 12 residues. The germline CDR1 and CDR2 sequences are SQVTM and ANQGSEA. CDR3 amino acids: CSVEVTWTEAFF. The CDR3, as DNA: TGCAGCGTTGAAGTCACTTGGACTGAAGCTTTCTTT. The whole variable domain, remainder taken from reference TRBV29-1 and TRBJ1-1, is SAVISQKPSRDICQRGTSLTIQCQVDSQVTMMFWYRQQPGQSLTLIATANQGSEATYESGFVIDKFPISRPNLTFSTLTVSNMSPEDSSIYLCSVEVTWTEAFFGQGTRLTVV.

This clone was detected a few times. The J gene is TRBJ1-2, the V gene TRBV30; no reliable D call. V was shortened by 3 bases and J by 1 base, with 18 bases between the two germline ends. The CDR3 has 16 residues. Germline V gene data show CDR1 as GTSNPN and CDR2 as SVGIG (reference sequence). Written as DNA, the CDR3 is TGTGCCTGGAGGGCGTTACGGGCTAGCGGTAACTATGGCTACACCTTC. Translation: CAWRALRASGNYGYTF.

Only one count was recorded for this clone. V usage is TRBV30 and J usage is TRBJ2-6, with D unresolved. Trimming removed 3 bases at V and 1 base at J, with 7 bases between. CDR3 length: 14 residues. The germline CDR1 and CDR2 sequences are GTSNPN and SVGIG (reference sequence). Here the CDR3 DNA reads TGTGCCTGGAGGGTAAGGTCTGGGGCCAACGTCCTGACTTTC. This gives the protein CAWRVRSGANVLTF. Using reference TRBV30 and TRBJ2-6 for the parts outside the CDR3, the full variable domain is SQTIHQWPATLVQPVGSPLSLECTVEGTSNPNLYWYRQAAGRGLQLLFYSVGIGQISSEVPQNLSASRPQDRQFILSSKKLLLSDSGFYLCAWRVRSGANVLTFGAGSRLTVL.

To note about this clone: This CDR3 is also generated by other DNA sequences in the sample. The chain uses TRBV5-1 and TRBJ2-5, with D uncertain. The ends were cut back, 4 bases at V and 1 base at J, with 5 bases in the middle. The germline gives CDR1 SGHRS, CDR2 YFSETQ. The CDR3 runs to 12 residues. CDR3 sequence: CASSLPQETQYF. For the CDR3, the DNA is TGCGCCAGCAGCCTTCCCCAAGAGACCCAGTACTTC.

This clone was seen more than once but under ten times. CDR3 DNA sequence: TGTGCCAGCAGCTTTGCAGCGTATGGCTACACCTTC. Translation gives CASSFAAYGYTF. The gene calls are TRBV7-2 and TRBJ1-2; D gene unclear. The V gene lost 3 bases and the J gene lost 5 bases, with 7 bases spanning the gap. Germline CDR1 SGHTA, CDR2 FQGNSA. The CDR3 covers 12 residues.

This clone was counted between two and nine times. This chain links TRBV29-1 with TRBJ2-7; D is undetermined. Per germline, CDR1 SQVTM and CDR2 ANQGSEA. V was trimmed by 6 bases and J by 5 bases, leaving 14 bases between them. The CDR3 totals 12 residues. The CDR3 loop is CSVYGIEDEQYF. CDR3 bases: TGCAGCGTATACGGCATCGAAGACGAGCAGTACTTC.

This chain connects TRBV29-1 to TRBJ2-1; D could derive from TRBD1 or TRBD2 (6 bases each). V was clipped by 7 bases and J by 4 bases, with 20 bases between them. The CDR3 length is 15 residues. CDR1 SQVTM and CDR2 ANQGSEA come from the germline V gene. This CDR3 is CSGGSRGAQYNEQFF. Written as DNA, the CDR3 is TGCAGCGGTGGGAGTAGGGGGGCGCAATACAATGAGCAGTTCTTC.

The chain links TRBV30 to TRBJ1-5; D uncertain. Germline V gives CDR1 GTSNPN, CDR2 SVGIG (reference sequence). This CDR3 has 13 residues. V lost 3 bases and J lost 4, with 10 bases in between. In DNA form, the CDR3 reads TGTGCCTGGAGGGGTTTTGGTAATCAGCCCCAGCATTTT. Translation gives CAWRGFGNQPQHF.

The chain is built from TRBV7-2 and TRBJ2-7, with TRBD1 identical over 7 bases. Germline V CDR1 and CDR2: SGHTA, FQGNSA. CDR3 length: 14 amino acids. V dropped 5 bases and J dropped 3; count of bases not matched to a gene: 7. The CDR3 here is CASSRVDRDYEQYF. The CDR3, as DNA: TGTGCCAGCAGCCGCGTCGACAGGGACTACGAGCAGTACTTC.

V usage is TRBV11-2 and J usage is TRBJ2-1, with TRBD1 as a possible D gene (9 bases). The CDR3 runs to 13 residues. V lost 6 bases to trimming and J lost 10 bases, with 16 bases between them. CDR1 is SGHAT and CDR2 is FQNNGV in the germline V gene. CDR3 in amino acids: CASRGTGTREQFF. The CDR3 nucleotides are TGTGCCAGCAGAGGGACAGGGACTAGGGAGCAGTTCTTC.

The rearrangement uses TRBV25-1 and TRBJ2-1; TRBD2 matches at 16 bases. The trim removed 11 bases at V and 8 bases at J, leaving 6 bases unmatched. The germline V gene encodes CDR1 MGHDK and CDR2 SYGVNS. CDR3 length: 14 amino acids. CDR3 loop: CASGLAGGPYEQFF. The CDR3 DNA reads TGTGCCTCGGGACTAGCGGGAGGGCCCTATGAGCAGTTCTTC.

V gene TRBV4-2 combines with J gene TRBJ2-5; perhaps TRBD1 as D (6 bases). This CDR3 has 15 amino acids. Germline V gene lookup returns CDR1 LGHNA and CDR2 YNFKEQ. Trimming pared 1 base from V and 2 bases from J, leaving 11 bases between. CDR3 nucleotide sequence: TGTGCCAGCAGCCAAGTAGAAGGACAGCAAGAGACCCAGTACTTC. Translated: CASSQVEGQQETQYF.

This clone turned up a few times. V and J are TRBV29-1 and TRBJ1-2; tentatively, D is TRBD1 (6 bases). Germline CDR1 and CDR2: SQVTM and ANQGSEA. This CDR3 has 14 amino acids. V lost 5 bases, J lost 6 bases, and 19 bases lay in between. The CDR3 nucleotides read TGCAGCGTTCGAAGGGACACGGGGGCGGATGGCTACACCTTC. Translating it yields CSVRRDTGADGYTF.

The genes are TRBV5-1 and TRBJ1-1; D call uncertain. The germline V and J ends were trimmed by 4 bases and 3 bases, with 16 bases remaining between them. Germline CDR1 is SGHRS and CDR2 is YFSETQ. The CDR3 has 15 amino acids. DNA of the CDR3: TGCGCCAGCAGCAGCACGGGTAGGTTGGACACTGAAGCTTTCTTT. Its translation: CASSSTGRLDTEAFF. The full variable domain, rest sourced from reference TRBV5-1 and TRBJ1-1, is KAGVTQTPRYLIKTRGQQVTLSCSPISGHRSVSWYQQTPGQGLQFLFEYFSETQRNKGNFPGRFSGRQFSNSRSEMNVSTLELGDSALYLCASSSTGRLDTEAFFGQGTRLTVV.

This clone has just a few counts. This sequence joins TRBV10-3 and TRBJ2-6, with TRBD1 as a possible D gene (5 bases). Per germline, CDR1 ENHRY and CDR2 SYGVKD. The CDR3 length is 12 residues. V lost 11 bases and J lost 2, with 7 bases in between. For the CDR3, the DNA is TGTGCCGCGGACACTGGGGCCAACGTCCTGACTTTC. Encoded protein: CAADTGANVLTF.

The chain has TRBV6-5 and TRBJ1-5, with D uncertain. In germline, CDR1 is MNHEY, CDR2 SVGAGI. V gave up 5 bases and J gave up 0 bases, with 8 bases separating them. There are 14 residues in the CDR3. In DNA form, the CDR3 reads TGTGCCAGCAGTCCAAGTAATAGCAATCAGCCCCAGCATTTT. It encodes CASSPSNSNQPQHF.

This clone was picked up a small number of times. The chain combines TRBV25-1 with TRBJ2-3; D is uncertain. CDR1 is MGHDK, CDR2 SYGVNS, per germline. The length of the CDR3 is 14 residues. V was clipped by 4 bases and J by 6 bases, with 14 bases between them. CDR3 protein: CASSARVRADTQYF. The CDR3 nucleotides read TGTGCCAGCAGTGCCCGGGTGAGAGCGGATACGCAGTATTTT.

The V and J genes are TRBV6-6 and TRBJ2-7; D possibly corresponds to TRBD1 (6 bases). V was pared by 4 bases and J by 1 base, with 11 bases between. This CDR3 is built from 14 residues. The V gene's germline CDR1 is MNHNY and CDR2 SVGAGI (reference sequence). This CDR3 reads CASSWTEASYEQYF. The CDR3 DNA reads as TGTGCCAGCAGTTGGACAGAAGCTTCCTACGAGCAGTACTTC.

This clone was counted between two and nine times. The chain has TRBV30 and TRBJ1-3, with a weak D call TRBD1 (5 bases). V lost 2 bases to trimming and J lost 0 bases, with 11 bases between them. Per the germline V gene, CDR1 is GTSNPN and CDR2 is SVGIG (reference sequence). The CDR3 is 15 residues long. The CDR3 DNA sequence: TGTGCCTGGAGTAGGGGACGGCTCTCTGGAAACACCATATATTTT. This translates into CAWSRGRLSGNTIYF.

This clone has just a few counts. The rearrangement uses TRBV7-2 and TRBJ2-5, with 7 bases matching TRBD1. The V segment lost 4 bases and the J segment 5 bases; nucleotides outside the gene matches: 7. Germline CDR1 is SGHTA and CDR2 is FQGNSA. This CDR3 contains 14 residues. The CDR3 sequence: CASSWGQPVETQYF. The CDR3 DNA reads as TGTGCCAGCAGCTGGGGACAGCCCGTGGAGACCCAGTACTTC.

In this sample, this clone turned up a few times. V usage is TRBV10-3 and J usage is TRBJ2-5; 10 nucleotides line up with TRBD1. The V and J ends lost 6 bases and 2 bases, in that order; junction bases with no gene match: 3. The CDR3 covers 14 residues. CDR1 ENHRY and CDR2 SYGVKD come from the germline V gene. CDR3 sequence reads: CAIRRTGGQETQYF. Written as DNA, the CDR3 is TGTGCCATCAGAAGGACAGGGGGACAAGAGACCCAGTACTTC.

The table lists this clone with a few counts. The rearrangement uses TRBV10-3 and TRBJ2-7; 10 bases are shared with TRBD2. The germline CDR1 and CDR2 sequences are ENHRY and SYGVKD. The length of the CDR3 is 15 residues. V trimming: 0 bases; J trimming: 3 bases; junction bases outside the gene matches: 2. The CDR3 bases are TGTGCCATCAGTGAGTCTTCTAGCGGGGGCTACGAGCAGTACTTC. This encodes CAISESSSGGYEQYF.

The rearrangement uses TRBV5-6 and TRBJ2-7; 10 bases are a match to TRBD1. From germline, CDR1 is SGHDT and CDR2 YYEEEE. The CDR3 sequence is 14 residues long. V dropped 4 bases and J dropped 2; count of bases not matched to a gene: 3. CDR3 loop: CASSIGTGAYEQYF. For the CDR3, the DNA is TGTGCCAGCAGCATCGGGACAGGGGCCTACGAGCAGTACTTC.

The chain has TRBV7-9 and TRBJ2-1, with 9 bases that match TRBD1. Germline lookup yields CDR1 SEHNR and CDR2 FQNEAQ (reference sequence). This CDR3 is 17 amino acids long. V trimming: 4 bases; J trimming: 8 bases; junction bases outside the gene matches: 15. The CDR3 coding sequence is TGTGCCAGCAGCTACCTCAGAAGAGGACAGGGGAGGGATGAGCAGTTCTTC. Residues: CASSYLRRGQGRDEQFF.

J is TRBJ2-1 and V is TRBV7-2; 10 bases are a match to TRBD2. The CDR3 covers 17 residues. V gave up 9 bases and J gave up 0 bases; unmatched junction bases: 11. Germline assignment: CDR1 SGHTA and CDR2 FQGNSA. In DNA, the CDR3 is TGTGCCAGGGCGGTAGCGGGAGGCCAGAGCTCCTACAATGAGCAGTTCTTC. Translated: CARAVAGGQSSYNEQFF.

This clone was detected only a few times. V and J are TRBV7-2 and TRBJ2-7; D not certain. The V and J ends lost 3 bases and 3 bases respectively, with 12 bases between them. This CDR3 comprises 14 residues. CDR1 and CDR2 (germline): SGHTA, FQGNSA. The CDR3 spells CASSLGGPLYEQYF. CDR3 sequence (DNA): TGTGCCAGCAGCTTGGGCGGACCCCTCTACGAGCAGTACTTC.

The genes are TRBV7-2 and TRBJ2-7, with D perhaps being TRBD1 or TRBD2 (5 bases each). V lost 3 bases, J lost 3 bases, and 15 bases lay in between. The CDR3 covers 15 residues. Per the germline V gene, CDR1 is SGHTA and CDR2 is FQGNSA. CDR3 in DNA: TGTGCCAGCAGCTTCCGGATGGGGGTCAACTACGAGCAGTACTTC. It encodes CASSFRMGVNYEQYF.

This clone has only a few counts. The chain couples TRBV4-3 to TRBJ2-1, with 7 bases aligning to TRBD2. Germline V gene data show CDR1 as LGHNA and CDR2 as YSLEER. Losses at the gene ends were 1 base for V and 0 bases for J; bases not matched to a gene: 6. The CDR3 has 17 amino acids. CDR3 sequence (DNA): TGCGCCAGCAGCCAAGTAGCAGGCGGGGGCTCCTACAATGAGCAGTTCTTC. It codes for CASSQVAGGGSYNEQFF.

The genes are TRBV20-1 and TRBJ2-4, with D hard to call. Germline CDR1 reads DFQATT; CDR2 reads SNEGSKA (reference sequence). Trimming cost V 0 bases and J 10 bases, with 7 bases left between them. There are 11 residues in the CDR3. The CDR3 is CSARDLRIQYF. CDR3 coding DNA: TGCAGTGCTAGAGATCTGAGGATTCAGTACTTC.

The J gene is TRBJ1-2, the V gene TRBV30; D might be TRBD1 (6 bases). The CDR3 has 16 amino acids. The germline V gene has CDR1 GTSNPN and CDR2 SVGIG (reference sequence). V dropped 4 bases and J dropped 4 bases, with 22 bases sitting between them. CDR3 DNA sequence: TGTGCCTGGATATTCTTCAATCAGGGGCAGAGCTATGGCTACACCTTC. Translating it yields CAWIFFNQGQSYGYTF.